Detailed here is one T cell receptor (beta chain). Its antigen is unknown. These data come from a study of graft-versus-host responses after intestinal transplantation. Study as a whole: Grafts were multivisceral, liver-intestinal, or isolated intestinal. Each recipient received anti-thymocyte globulin induction, then tacrolimus and steroids for about 3 years.

Profiled with immunoSEQ multiplex PCR; TCRdb holds only in-frame clones, not every one. The sample holds more than 100,000 clones, approximately 92% seen once. Study results and caveats: Detection of GvH clones occurred in recipient marrow, and some had their first appearance in ileum or blood. Graft-donor T cell macrochimerism coincided with high graft-versus-host to host-versus-graft clonal ratios in allografts.

V was shortened by 2 bases and J by 7 bases, with 9 bases between the two germline ends. Germline CDR1 is MDHEN and CDR2 is SYDVKM. The CDR3 has 12 amino acids. The TCR originated in a human donor who received an intestinal transplant. This material consisted of unstimulated CD4+ T cells sorted from spleen or lymph node cells, taken before intestinal transplant. The chain employs TRBV28 and TRBJ2-7; no clear D gene. CDR3 DNA sequence: TGTGCCAGCAGTTTAGCTATGTTAGAGCAGTACTTC. This gives the protein CASSLAMLEQYF.